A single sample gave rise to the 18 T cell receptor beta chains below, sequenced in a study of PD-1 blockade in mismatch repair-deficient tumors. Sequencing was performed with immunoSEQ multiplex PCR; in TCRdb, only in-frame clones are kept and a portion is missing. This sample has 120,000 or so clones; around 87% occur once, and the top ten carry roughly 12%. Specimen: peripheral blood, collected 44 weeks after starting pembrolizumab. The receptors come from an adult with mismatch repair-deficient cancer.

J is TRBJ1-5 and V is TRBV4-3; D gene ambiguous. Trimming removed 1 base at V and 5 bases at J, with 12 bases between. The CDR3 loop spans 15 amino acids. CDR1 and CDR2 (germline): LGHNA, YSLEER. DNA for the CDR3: TGCGCCAGCAGCCAAGCGCGTCGTGAAGATCAGCCCCAGCATTTT. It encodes CASSQARREDQPQHF.

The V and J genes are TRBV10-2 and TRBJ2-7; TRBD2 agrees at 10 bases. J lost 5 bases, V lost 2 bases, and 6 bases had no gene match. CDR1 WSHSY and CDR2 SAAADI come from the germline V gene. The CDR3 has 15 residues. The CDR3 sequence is CASSELRAGGNEQYF. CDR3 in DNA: TGCGCCAGCAGTGAGCTGCGAGCGGGAGGGAACGAGCAGTACTTC.

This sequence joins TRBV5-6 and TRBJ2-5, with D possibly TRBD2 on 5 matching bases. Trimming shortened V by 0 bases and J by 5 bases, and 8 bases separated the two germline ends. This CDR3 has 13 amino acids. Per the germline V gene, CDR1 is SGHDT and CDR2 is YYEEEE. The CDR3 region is CASSLAGWETQYF. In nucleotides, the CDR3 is TGTGCCAGCAGCTTGGCGGGGTGGGAGACCCAGTACTTC. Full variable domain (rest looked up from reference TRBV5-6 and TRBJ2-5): DAGVTQSPTHLIKTRGQQVTLRCSPKSGHDTVSWYQQALGQGPQFIFQYYEEEERQRGNFPDRFSGHQFPNYSSELNVNALLLGDSALYLCASSLAGWETQYFGPGTRLLVL.

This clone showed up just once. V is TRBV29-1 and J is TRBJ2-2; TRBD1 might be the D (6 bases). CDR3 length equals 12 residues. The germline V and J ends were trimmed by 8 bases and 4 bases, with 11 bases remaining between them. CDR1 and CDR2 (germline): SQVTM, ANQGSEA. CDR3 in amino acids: CSIQGATGELFF. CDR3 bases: TGCAGCATACAGGGAGCCACCGGGGAGCTGTTTTTT.

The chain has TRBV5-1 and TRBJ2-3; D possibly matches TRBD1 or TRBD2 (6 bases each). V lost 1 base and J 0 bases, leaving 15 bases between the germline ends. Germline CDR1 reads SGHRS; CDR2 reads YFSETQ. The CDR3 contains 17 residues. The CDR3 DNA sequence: TGCGCCAGCAGCTTGTGGGGGGCAGGAGCCAGCACAGATACGCAGTATTTT. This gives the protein CASSLWGAGASTDTQYF. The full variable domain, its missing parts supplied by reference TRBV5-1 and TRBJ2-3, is KAGVTQTPRYLIKTRGQQVTLSCSPISGHRSVSWYQQTPGQGLQFLFEYFSETQRNKGNFPGRFSGRQFSNSRSEMNVSTLELGDSALYLCASSLWGAGASTDTQYFGPGTRLTVL.

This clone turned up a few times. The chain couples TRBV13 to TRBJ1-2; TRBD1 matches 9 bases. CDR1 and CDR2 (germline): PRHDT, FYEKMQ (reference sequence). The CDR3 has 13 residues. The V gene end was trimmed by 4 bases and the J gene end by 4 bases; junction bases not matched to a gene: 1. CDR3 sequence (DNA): TGTGCCAGCAGCTCGACAGGGGGCTATGGCTACACCTTC. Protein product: CASSSTGGYGYTF.

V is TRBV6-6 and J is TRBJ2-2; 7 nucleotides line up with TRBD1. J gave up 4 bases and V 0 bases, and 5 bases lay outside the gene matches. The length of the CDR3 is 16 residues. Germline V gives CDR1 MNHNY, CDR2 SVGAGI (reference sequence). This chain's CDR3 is CASSYSRGMGTGELFF. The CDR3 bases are TGTGCCAGCAGTTACTCCAGGGGGATGGGCACCGGGGAGCTGTTTTTT.

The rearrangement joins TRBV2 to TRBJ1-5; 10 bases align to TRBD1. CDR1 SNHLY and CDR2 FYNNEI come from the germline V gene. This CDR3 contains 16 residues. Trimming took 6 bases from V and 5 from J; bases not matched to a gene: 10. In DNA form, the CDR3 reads TGTGCCAGCAGGACATCGACAGGGGGCGCGTATCAGCCCCAGCATTTT. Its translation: CASRTSTGGAYQPQHF.

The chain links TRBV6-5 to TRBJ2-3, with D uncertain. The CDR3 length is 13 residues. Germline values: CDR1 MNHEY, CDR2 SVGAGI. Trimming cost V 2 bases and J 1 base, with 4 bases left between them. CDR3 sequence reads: CASSYRGTDTQYF. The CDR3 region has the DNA TGTGCCAGCAGTTACAGGGGCACAGATACGCAGTATTTT.

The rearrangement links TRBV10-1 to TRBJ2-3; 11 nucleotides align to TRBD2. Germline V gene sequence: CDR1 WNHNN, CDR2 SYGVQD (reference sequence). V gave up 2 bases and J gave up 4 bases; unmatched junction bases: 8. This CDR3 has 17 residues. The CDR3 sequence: CASSEALLAGDPDTQYF. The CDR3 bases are TGCGCCAGCAGTGAGGCCCTACTAGCGGGAGACCCAGATACGCAGTATTTT.

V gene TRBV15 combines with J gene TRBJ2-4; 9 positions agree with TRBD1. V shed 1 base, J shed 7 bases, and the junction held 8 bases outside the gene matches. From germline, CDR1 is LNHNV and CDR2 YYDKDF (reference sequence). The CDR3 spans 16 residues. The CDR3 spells CATSRGGGQGINIQYF. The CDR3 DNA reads TGTGCCACCAGCAGAGGGGGTGGACAGGGGATTAACATTCAGTACTTC.

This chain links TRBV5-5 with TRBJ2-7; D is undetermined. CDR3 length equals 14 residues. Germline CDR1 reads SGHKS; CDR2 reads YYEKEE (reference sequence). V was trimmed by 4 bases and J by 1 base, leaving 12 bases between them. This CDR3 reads CASSQDPGSYEQYF. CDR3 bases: TGTGCCAGCAGCCAAGATCCCGGATCCTACGAGCAGTACTTC.

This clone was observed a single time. CDR3 residues: CASSPGQGAFSTDTQYF. DNA for the CDR3: TGCGCCAGCAGCCCGGGACAGGGGGCGTTCAGTACAGATACGCAGTATTTT. The V gene is TRBV4-1, the J gene TRBJ2-3; 12 nucleotides match TRBD1. Germline CDR1 reads MGHRA; CDR2 reads YSYEKL. V shed 4 bases and J 3 bases; nucleotides not matched to a gene: 8. The CDR3 consists of 17 residues.

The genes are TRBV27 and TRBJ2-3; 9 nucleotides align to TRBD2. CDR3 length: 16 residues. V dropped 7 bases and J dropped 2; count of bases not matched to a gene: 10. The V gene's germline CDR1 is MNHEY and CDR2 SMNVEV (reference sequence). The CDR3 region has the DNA TGTGCCAGCACGTCGCTAGCGGGGCTTTACACAGATACGCAGTATTTT. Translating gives CASTSLAGLYTDTQYF.

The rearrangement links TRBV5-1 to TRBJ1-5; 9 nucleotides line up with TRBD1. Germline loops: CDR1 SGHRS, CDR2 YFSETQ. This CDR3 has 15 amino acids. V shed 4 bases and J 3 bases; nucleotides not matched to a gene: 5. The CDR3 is CASSTTGGINQPQHF. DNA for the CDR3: TGCGCCAGCAGCACTACAGGGGGCATCAATCAGCCCCAGCATTTT.

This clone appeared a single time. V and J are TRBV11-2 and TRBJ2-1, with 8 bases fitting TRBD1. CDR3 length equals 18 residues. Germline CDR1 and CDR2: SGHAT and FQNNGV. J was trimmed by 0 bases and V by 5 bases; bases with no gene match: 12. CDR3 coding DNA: TGTGCCAGCAGCCCAATCCGATCCGGGACAGGCTCCTACAATGAGCAGTTCTTC. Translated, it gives CASSPIRSGTGSYNEQFF.

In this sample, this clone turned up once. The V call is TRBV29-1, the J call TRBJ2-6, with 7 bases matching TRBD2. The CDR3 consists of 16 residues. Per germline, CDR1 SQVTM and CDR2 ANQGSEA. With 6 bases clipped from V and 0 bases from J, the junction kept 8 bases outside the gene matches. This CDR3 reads CSVEGGSFSGANVLTF. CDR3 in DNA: TGCAGCGTCGAGGGAGGGAGTTTCTCTGGGGCCAACGTCCTGACTTTC.

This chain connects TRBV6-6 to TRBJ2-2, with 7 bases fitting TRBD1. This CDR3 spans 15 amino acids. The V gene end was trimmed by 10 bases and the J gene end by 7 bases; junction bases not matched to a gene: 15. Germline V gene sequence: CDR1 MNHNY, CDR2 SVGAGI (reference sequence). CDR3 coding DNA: TGTGCCACCCTAGGGCCCGACAGGGCGGGCGGGGAGCTGTTTTTT. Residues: CATLGPDRAGGELFF.